The next 32 T cell receptor beta chains were all read from a single sample in a study of Ad26.COV2.S vaccination and SARS-CoV-2 variants. The treatment here: 15 to 20 received Ad26.COV2.S at low or high dose, single or two shots; about 5 received placebo; per-sample allocation not given. On day 63 after the first injection, vaccine and placebo recipients gave samples. Sequencing was performed with immunoSEQ multiplex PCR; in TCRdb, only in-frame clones are kept and a portion is missing. In the table there are 350,000 to 500,000 clones, around 87% of which are singletons. The starting material was peripheral blood, obtained in a trial of Ad26.COV2.S vaccine versus placebo. These receptors were collected from a person between 18 and 65 years old who received the Ad26.COV2.S COVID-19 vaccine or a placebo.

The chain combines TRBV4-3 with TRBJ2-5, with D hard to call. In germline, CDR1 is LGHNA, CDR2 YSLEER. There are 14 residues in the CDR3. The V end lost 0 bases, the J end lost 7 bases, and 12 bases lay between the germline ends. CDR3 sequence: CASSQDRLPRTQYF. DNA of the CDR3: TGCGCCAGCAGCCAAGATCGGCTCCCCCGGACCCAGTACTTC.

The chain recombines TRBV5-5 with TRBJ1-5; D is unclear. V was clipped by 3 bases and J by 5 bases, with 15 bases between them. The CDR3 is made up of 15 amino acids. Germline CDR1 reads SGHKS; CDR2 reads YYEKEE (reference sequence). The CDR3 is CASSWANRRYQPQHF. The CDR3 DNA reads TGTGCCAGCAGCTGGGCCAATCGGAGGTATCAGCCCCAGCATTTT.

This chain joins TRBV6-5 and TRBJ1-4; D remains unclear. CDR3 size: 15 residues. Trimming pared 4 bases from V and 8 bases from J, leaving 17 bases between. From germline, CDR1 is MNHEY and CDR2 SVGAGI. The CDR3 coding sequence is TGTGCCAGCAGTTCACGACACCCTAGGGAGGAAAAACTGTTTTTT. Encoded protein: CASSSRHPREEKLFF.

The chain employs TRBV28 and TRBJ2-3; the match to TRBD2 covers 8 bases. The V gene end was trimmed by 3 bases and the J gene end by 3 bases; junction bases not matched to a gene: 5. Per the germline V gene, CDR1 is MDHEN and CDR2 is SYDVKM. The CDR3 consists of 15 residues. The CDR3 spells CASSFSGLETDTQYF. The CDR3 region has the DNA TGTGCCAGCAGTTTCTCGGGACTAGAAACAGATACGCAGTATTTT.

The rearrangement joins TRBV6-5 to TRBJ2-7; D perhaps matches TRBD1 (7 bases). Germline V gene lookup returns CDR1 MNHEY and CDR2 SVGAGI. CDR3 length equals 13 residues. Trimming removed 7 bases from V and 4 bases from J, with 14 bases in between. The CDR3 reads CASTPPGGYEQYF. The CDR3 DNA sequence: TGTGCCAGCACTCCCCCAGGGGGGTACGAGCAGTACTTC.

The rearrangement joins TRBV3-1 (or the pseudogene TRBV3-2) to TRBJ2-7, with D unclear. Trimming took off 1 base at V and 5 bases at J, with 9 bases between the two ends. The CDR3 runs 13 residues. Germline lookup yields CDR1 LGHDT and CDR2 YNNKEL (reference sequence). The DNA of the CDR3 is TGTGCCAGCAGCCAAGTGGCAAACGACGAGCAGTACTTC. Its translation: CASSQVANDEQYF.

This chain connects TRBV28 to TRBJ2-1; D is unresolved. Germline CDR1 is MDHEN and CDR2 is SYDVKM. CDR3 length equals 14 residues. The V end was cut by 4 bases, the J end by 4 bases, with 11 bases between. CDR3 bases: TGTGCCAGCAGTTGGGGATTGGGGTACAATGAGCAGTTCTTC. It specifies CASSWGLGYNEQFF.

The V gene is TRBV5-1, the J gene TRBJ2-7; the D is unclear. The V gene's germline CDR1 is SGHRS and CDR2 YFSETQ. CDR3 length: 14 amino acids. The germline V and J ends were trimmed by 1 base and 0 bases, with 8 bases remaining between them. Here the CDR3 reads CASSLWADSYEQYF. CDR3 DNA sequence: TGCGCCAGCAGCTTGTGGGCAGACTCCTACGAGCAGTACTTC.

The chain recombines TRBV7-9 with TRBJ1-2; D possibly corresponds to TRBD1 (6 bases). V dropped 3 bases and J dropped 3 bases, with 11 bases sitting between them. Per the germline V gene, CDR1 is SEHNR and CDR2 is FQNEAQ (reference sequence). This CDR3 spans 14 amino acids. CDR3 region: CASSFAGADYGYTF. DNA for the CDR3: TGTGCCAGCAGCTTTGCAGGGGCTGACTATGGCTACACCTTC.

The chain uses TRBV27 and TRBJ2-1; 8 bases fit TRBD2. CDR1 and CDR2 (germline): MNHEY, SMNVEV (reference sequence). Trimming took 5 bases from V and 2 from J; bases not matched to a gene: 5. This CDR3 has 15 residues. The CDR3 DNA follows: TGTGCCAGCAGTCCCGCGGGACTAGCCTACAATGAGCAGTTCTTC. Residues: CASSPAGLAYNEQFF.

This chain links TRBV30 with TRBJ1-1; TRBD1 agrees at 10 bases. With V trimmed by 6 bases and J by 3 bases, 7 bases remained unmatched. The CDR3 length is 14 residues. The germline V gene has CDR1 GTSNPN and CDR2 SVGIG (reference sequence). In DNA form, the CDR3 reads TGTGCCTGTCTGGGACAGGGGTTATACACTGAAGCTTTCTTT. Residues: CACLGQGLYTEAFF.

This clone has just a few counts. The chain links TRBV9 to TRBJ2-5, with unresolved D. The CDR3 totals 14 residues. V lost 0 bases to trimming and J lost 1 base, with 7 bases between them. Germline values: CDR1 SGDLS, CDR2 YYNGEE. The CDR3 loop is CASSVGTTQETQYF. In DNA, the CDR3 is TGTGCCAGCAGCGTAGGGACCACCCAAGAGACCCAGTACTTC.

This chain links TRBV7-2 with TRBJ1-4, with TRBD1 as a possible D gene (6 bases). CDR1 is SGHTA, CDR2 FQGNSA, per germline. This CDR3 comprises 13 residues. The V end lost 8 bases, the J end lost 8 bases, and 15 bases lay between the germline ends. CDR3 loop: CASWDRDNEKLFF. The CDR3 coding sequence is TGTGCCAGCTGGGACCGGGACAACGAAAAACTGTTTTTT.

This clone was seen more than once but under ten times. This chain joins TRBV6-6 and TRBJ1-5; weak D call: TRBD1 (6 bases). Germline lookup yields CDR1 MNHNY and CDR2 SVGAGI (reference sequence). Trimming cost V 8 bases and J 10 bases, with 21 bases left between them. The CDR3 consists of 14 residues. This chain's CDR3 is CASHQRGGVSPQHF. In DNA form, the CDR3 reads TGTGCCAGCCACCAGAGAGGGGGTGTCAGCCCCCAGCATTTT.

This chain uses TRBV19 with TRBJ1-5; D not resolved. CDR3 size: 16 residues. The germline V and J ends were trimmed by 4 bases and 2 bases, with 15 bases remaining between them. CDR1 is LNHDA and CDR2 is SQIVND in the germline V gene (reference sequence). CDR3 residues: CASSTQSYGGNQPQHF. The DNA of the CDR3 is TGTGCCAGTAGTACCCAGAGCTACGGCGGCAATCAGCCCCAGCATTTT. Filled out from reference TRBV19 and TRBJ1-5, the complete variable domain reads DGGITQSPKYLFRKEGQNVTLSCEQNLNHDAMYWYRQDPGQGLRLIYYSQIVNDFQKGDIAEGYSVSREKKESFPLTVTSAQKNPTAFYLCASSTQSYGGNQPQHFGDGTRLSIL.

This chain connects TRBV18 to TRBJ2-2; TRBD1 agrees at 7 bases. V gave up 3 bases and J gave up 1 base; unmatched junction bases: 5. The germline V gene has CDR1 KGHSH and CDR2 LQKENI. CDR3 length: 16 amino acids. The CDR3 DNA is TGTGCCAGCTCACCCGGGACAGTACGGAACACCGGGGAGCTGTTTTTT. This translates into CASSPGTVRNTGELFF.

The chain employs TRBV4-1 and TRBJ2-7; D may be TRBD1 or TRBD2 (5 bases each). V dropped 3 bases and J dropped 2 bases, with 11 bases sitting between them. The CDR3 is 14 amino acids. In germline, CDR1 is MGHRA, CDR2 YSYEKL. For the CDR3, the DNA is TGCGCCAGCAGCCAGGACTGGGGCACCTACGAGCAGTACTTC. Encoded protein: CASSQDWGTYEQYF.

This chain links TRBV21-1 with TRBJ2-3; the table's D call TRBD1 went unverified against the DNA. TRBV21-1 corresponds to a pseudogene. The CDR3 is 19 amino acids. The CDR3 nucleotides read TGTGCCAGCAGCACAGGATGTACCCGGGACAGGGGGAAAACAGATACGCAGTATTTT. This sequence encodes CASSTGCTRDRGKTDTQYF.

In the case of this clone: This sample includes further DNA sequences coding for the same CDR3. This chain joins TRBV18 and TRBJ2-2, with D hard to call. Germline V CDR1 and CDR2: KGHSH, LQKENI. The CDR3 is 15 residues long. V was clipped by 0 bases and J by 3 bases, with 8 bases between them. CDR3 nucleotide sequence: TGTGCCAGCTCACCACCTGTCCGGGACACCGGGGAGCTGTTTTTT. Translated, it gives CASSPPVRDTGELFF.

The chain has TRBV5-1 and TRBJ2-5; a possible D gene is TRBD2 (5 bases). CDR1 and CDR2 from the germline V gene are SGHRS and YFSETQ. This CDR3 contains 15 residues. The V gene lost 4 bases and the J gene lost 2 bases, with 15 bases spanning the gap. Here the CDR3 DNA reads TGCGCCAGCAGCCCTCGTGTCCGGGGACAAGAGACCCAGTACTTC. This sequence encodes CASSPRVRGQETQYF.

This clone was observed a single time. V usage is TRBV9 and J usage is TRBJ2-3; the D gene is possibly TRBD1 (5 bases). Trimming stripped 0 bases from V and 1 base from J, with 15 bases between. This CDR3 has 17 residues. Germline V gives CDR1 SGDLS, CDR2 YYNGEE. CDR3 residues: CASSVDSEGAGTDTQYF. CDR3 coding DNA: TGTGCCAGCAGCGTAGATTCGGAAGGGGCCGGCACAGATACGCAGTATTTT.

This clone was picked up a small number of times. The genes are TRBV27 and TRBJ2-7, with D possibly TRBD1 on 6 matching bases. V gave up 6 bases and J gave up 6 bases, with 18 bases separating them. The length of the CDR3 is 14 residues. Germline loops: CDR1 MNHEY, CDR2 SMNVEV (reference sequence). CDR3 region: CASSSQGVKGEQYF. Written as DNA, the CDR3 is TGTGCCAGCAGCTCACAGGGAGTGAAAGGCGAGCAGTACTTC.

The rearrangement joins TRBV4-1 to TRBJ1-5, with unresolved D. The ends were cut back, 0 bases at V and 7 bases at J, with 7 bases in the middle. This CDR3 spans 13 amino acids. Germline V gives CDR1 MGHRA, CDR2 YSYEKL. Written as DNA, the CDR3 is TGCGCCAGCAGCCAAGATGAGTCGCAGCCCCAGCATTTT. Its protein product is CASSQDESQPQHF.

The rearrangement joins TRBV19 to TRBJ2-7; 7 bases match TRBD1. Germline CDR1 reads LNHDA; CDR2 reads SQIVND (reference sequence). This CDR3 has 12 residues. With V trimmed by 8 bases and J by 6 bases, 7 bases remained unmatched. Written as DNA, the CDR3 is TGTGCCAGTGGATCCTCAGGGGGCGAGCAGTACTTC. Its protein product is CASGSSGGEQYF.

The sample holds a few counts of this clone. The chain employs TRBV13 and TRBJ2-7; D is uncertain. Looked up from germline, CDR1 is PRHDT and CDR2 is FYEKMQ (reference sequence). The germline V and J ends were trimmed by 2 bases and 3 bases, with 11 bases remaining between them. The CDR3 contains 14 residues. CDR3 residues: CASSLTPLGYEQYF. The CDR3 bases are TGTGCCAGCAGCTTAACCCCTCTGGGCTACGAGCAGTACTTC.

J is TRBJ2-7 and V is TRBV6-2 or TRBV6-3; TRBD1 is a possible D gene (6 bases). The V end lost 4 bases, the J end lost 3 bases, and 13 bases lay between the germline ends. Germline lookup yields CDR1 MNHEY and CDR2 SVGEGT. The CDR3 sequence is 14 residues long. The CDR3 loop is CASSFWTANYEQYF. The CDR3, as DNA: TGTGCCAGCAGTTTTTGGACAGCGAACTACGAGCAGTACTTC.

The V gene is TRBV4-1, the J gene TRBJ1-5; weak D call: TRBD1 (6 bases). Germline V lookup: CDR1 MGHRA, CDR2 YSYEKL. The CDR3 sequence is 15 residues long. Trimming shortened V by 1 base and J by 7 bases, and 14 bases separated the two germline ends. The CDR3 coding sequence is TGCGCCAGCAGCCAAGGGAGGGGGGAGCGACAGCCCCAGCATTTT. Translation: CASSQGRGERQPQHF.

V and J are TRBV6-5 and TRBJ2-7; perhaps D is TRBD1 or TRBD2 (5 bases each). V was trimmed by 5 bases and J by 3 bases, leaving 17 bases between them. The CDR3 loop spans 15 amino acids. Germline V lookup: CDR1 MNHEY, CDR2 SVGAGI. The CDR3: CASSPRGVTLYEQYF. The CDR3 DNA sequence: TGTGCCAGCAGTCCTCGAGGGGTGACCCTCTACGAGCAGTACTTC.

The chain combines TRBV6-2 or TRBV6-3 with TRBJ2-4, with 9 bases identical to TRBD1. The J segment lost 15 bases and the V segment lost 2 bases, leaving 5 bases of the junction unmatched. The germline V gene has CDR1 MNHEY and CDR2 SVGEGT. The CDR3 spans 12 residues. The CDR3 sequence: CASSYPGQGRYF. The DNA of the CDR3 is TGTGCCAGCAGTTACCCGGGACAGGGCCGGTACTTC.

The rearrangement links TRBV5-4 to TRBJ2-5; the D gene is possibly TRBD1 (6 bases). Germline CDR1 SGHNT, CDR2 YYREEE (reference sequence). This CDR3 spans 14 amino acids. Trimming removed 2 bases at V and 5 bases at J, with 13 bases between. Written as DNA, the CDR3 is TGTGCCAGCAGCTTTGCCGGGACAAGGGAGACCCAGTACTTC. Amino acids: CASSFAGTRETQYF.

This clone was counted a single time. The chain uses TRBV3-1 (or the pseudogene TRBV3-2) and TRBJ2-5; the D gene could be TRBD1 or TRBD2 (5 bases each). Germline assignment: CDR1 LGHDT and CDR2 YNNKEL (reference sequence). The CDR3 spans 15 residues. V lost 0 bases and J 5 bases, leaving 13 bases between the germline ends. The CDR3 nucleotides read TGTGCCAGCAGCCAAGAGAGGGGCGGAACGGAGACCCAGTACTTC. Its protein is CASSQERGGTETQYF.

The chain uses TRBV24-1 and TRBJ2-7; D might be TRBD1 or TRBD2, each matching 5 bases. V was pared by 0 bases and J by 7 bases, with 9 bases between. This CDR3 contains 13 residues. Germline assignment: CDR1 KGHDR and CDR2 SFDVKD. In DNA, the CDR3 is TGTGCCACCAGTGATTTGCCGGGGCATGAGCAGTACTTC. This gives the protein CATSDLPGHEQYF.